This T cell receptor (beta chain) is drawn from a study of shared clonotypes between healthy human individuals. As defined, naive CD8 cells were CD45RO-negative and positively selected for CCR7, with terminally differentiated effector memory CD45RA+ cells excluded. Original handling: Junction-only sequences without quality scores were provided by ImmunoSEQ, so filtering was different. TCRdb keeps only in-frame clones here, not all; method: immunoSEQ multiplex PCR. The V and J calls and clone size are taken from that table; D and trimming were inferred from the DNA. The table records about 600,000 clones, nearly 97% of them present only once. The CDR3 extends over 16 amino acids. Germline values: CDR1 MNHEY, CDR2 SMNVEV (reference sequence). Trimming took 2 bases from V and 2 from J; bases not matched to a gene: 3. Study-wide results and caveats: Between a few donors, naive CD4 clonotypes were shared at a level of around 4.9%.

In regard to this clone: As yet, its antigen is unknown.

Sample: naive CD8+ T cells sorted from blood. This receptor was identified in a woman aged 30 to 39 in good health. V is TRBV27 and J is TRBJ2-2; 9 bases fit TRBD2. CDR3 region: CASSLPSGINTGELFF. CDR3 nucleotides: TGTGCCAGCAGTTTACCTAGCGGGATCAACACCGGGGAGCTGTTTTTT.